Listed below are T cell receptor beta chains from one sample, sequenced in a study of blood T cells in healthy people across ages. TCRdb independently ran MiXCR on the 5' RACE reads; one entry per CDR3 protein. This sample has about 1.6 million distinct CDR3 sequences, with about 31% found just once. Sequenced: blood. These receptors were obtained from a woman in her twenties or thirties in good health. Each CDR3 is given with its conserved first and last residue. The D gene is left open where the match is weak. Not all rows give a size; the values are once, few, many and, for expanded clones, a class.

CDR3nt	CDR3aa	d_gene	j_gene	abundance	v_gene
TGTGCCAGCAGCCAAGATCTGGCCGCACACAATGAGCAGTTCTTC	CASSQDLAAHNEQFF	NA	TRBJ2-1	NA	TRBV3-1
TGTGCCAGCAGCCAAGAGAGGGTCGGTGAGCAGTTCTTC	CASSQERVGEQFF	NA	TRBJ2-1	NA	TRBV3-1
TGCGCCAGCAGCCAAGTCGGAGGAGCGGGCAGATCTCACAATGAGCAGTTCTTC	CASSQVGGAGRSHNEQFF	NA	TRBJ2-1	once	TRBV4-1
TGCGCCAGCAGCACTCTAGCGGGGAACACAGATACGCAGTATTTT	CASSTLAGNTDTQYF	TRBD2	TRBJ2-3	few	TRBV5-1
TGCAGTGCGCGGCCCCGGGGGACATCGTACGAAGCTTTCTTT	CSARPRGTSYEAFF	NA	TRBJ1-1	NA	TRBV20-1
TGCGCCAGCAGCCAAGACGGCACCCAAGGGACCCAGTACTTC	CASSQDGTQGTQYF	NA	TRBJ2-5	NA	TRBV5-1
TGTGCCAGCAGTGATACAGGGTCCGAGAACACCGGGGAGCTGTTTTTT	CASSDTGSENTGELFF	NA	TRBJ2-2	once	TRBV6-1
TGCGCCAGCAGCCGGACAGGGCTTGGGCCCCAGCATTTT	CASSRTGLGPQHF	TRBD1	TRBJ1-5	NA	TRBV4-1
TGTGCCGGCTGGGGATTCGCAGATACGCAGTATTTT	CAGWGFADTQYF	NA	TRBJ2-3	NA	TRBV25-1
TGTGCCAGCAGCTTGGATTTGGCGATGGCGGAGCAGTTCTTC	CASSLDLAMAEQFF	NA	TRBJ2-1	few	TRBV5-6
TGTGCCAGCAGTCTGGATGGACTAGCGGCCTACTACAATGAGCAGTTCTTC	CASSLDGLAAYYNEQFF	TRBD2	TRBJ2-1	NA	TRBV28
TGTGCCAGCAGCCAGACCGGGACAGATGAAGAGACCCAGTACTTC	CASSQTGTDEETQYF	TRBD1	TRBJ2-5	few	TRBV3-1
TGTGCCAGCAGCCAAGATCTCGAAGGTTCGGGGAATGGCTACACCTTC	CASSQDLEGSGNGYTF	NA	TRBJ1-2	NA	TRBV4-2
TGTGCCATCAGTGCGGAGACAGGGACTGGTACGCAGTATTTT	CAISAETGTGTQYF	NA	TRBJ2-3	many	TRBV10-3
TGTGCCAGCACCCTAGGGGGGCCCAGTCAGCCCCAGCATTTT	CASTLGGPSQPQHF	NA	TRBJ1-5	few	TRBV7-2
TGTGCCAGCACCTACCGCGAGGGTAACACTGAAGCTTTCTTT	CASTYREGNTEAFF	NA	TRBJ1-1	few	TRBV6-5
TGTGCCAGCAGCTGGGTGGGGACAGGGGATACGCAGTATTTT	CASSWVGTGDTQYF	TRBD1	TRBJ2-3	NA	TRBV11-2
TGTGCCAGCAGCCAAGATCGCAGAGCCGGGGCAGAAGTGAATGGCTACACCTTC	CASSQDRRAGAEVNGYTF	NA	TRBJ1-2	NA	TRBV4-2
TGCGCCAGCACCAGTGATCCAAGCTCCTACGAGCAGTACTTC	CASTSDPSSYEQYF	NA	TRBJ2-7	NA	TRBV5-1
TGTGCCAGCAGTGAAACCAGGGGGATTGCGGACGAGCAGTACTTC	CASSETRGIADEQYF	TRBD1	TRBJ2-7	NA	TRBV2
TGCAGTGCTAGAGAGGTTGCCACCGGGGAGCTGTTTTTT	CSAREVATGELFF	NA	TRBJ2-2	NA	TRBV20-1
TGTGCCAGCAAATCCGACAGGGAGGTTTATGGCTACACCTTC	CASKSDREVYGYTF	TRBD1	TRBJ1-2	NA	TRBV28
TGCAGTGCTAGAGCACAGGGTAGCTATGGCTACACCTTC	CSARAQGSYGYTF	NA	TRBJ1-2	NA	TRBV20-1
TGCAGTGCTATAGGCCTGGGCAGACGGACTGAAGCTTTCTTT	CSAIGLGRRTEAFF	NA	TRBJ1-1	NA	TRBV20-1
TGTGCCAGCAGCGCCCCGAACAGCCCCTACAATGAGCAGTTCTTC	CASSAPNSPYNEQFF	NA	TRBJ2-1	few	TRBV9
TGCGCCAGCAGCAAGAGGACTAGCGGGGGATTCTACGAGCAGTACTTC	CASSKRTSGGFYEQYF	TRBD2	TRBJ2-7	NA	TRBV5-1
TGTGCCAGCAGTTCGCCTGACCGGGGAAACACTGAAGCTTTCTTT	CASSSPDRGNTEAFF	NA	TRBJ1-1	NA	TRBV6-2/TRBV6-3
TGTGCCAGCAGTTCCCACACTGAAGCTTTCTTT	CASSSHTEAFF	NA	TRBJ1-1	few	TRBV12-3/TRBV12-4
TGTGCCAGCAGCCAAGTTGGCGGGACAGGGGCTTTTATGGCCCAGTACTTC	CASSQVGGTGAFMAQYF	TRBD1	TRBJ2-7	few	TRBV3-1
TGTGCCAGCAGGAAACCCGGGGGGGCGTTCGGGAGTGAGCAGTTCTTC	CASRKPGGAFGSEQFF	TRBD2	TRBJ2-1	NA	TRBV27
TGTGCCAGCAGCTACGACAGGGCCCGAAATTCACCCCTCCACTTT	CASSYDRARNSPLHF	TRBD1	TRBJ1-6	many	TRBV7-6
TGCGCCACCAAGATTTCTGGGGGGGCTGAAGCTTTCTTT	CATKISGGAEAFF	NA	TRBJ1-1	NA	TRBV5-1
TGTGCCAGCAGTGAAGCGGGCGGGGTGATACTCGGGCAGTTCTTC	CASSEAGGVILGQFF	NA	TRBJ2-1	once	TRBV6-1